The entry below gives a single T cell receptor beta chain sequence along with its context. The sample belongs to a study of T-cell memory formation after mild COVID-19. Study-wide context: TCR clusters largely stayed donor specific.

With 4 bases clipped from V and 0 bases from J, the junction kept 10 bases outside the gene matches. Germline CDR1 and CDR2: LGHDT and YNNKEL (reference sequence). CDR3 length equals 18 residues. Using constant-segment primers, 5'RACE produced TCR alpha and TCR beta cDNA libraries carrying sample barcodes and UMIs. MiXCR was run by TCRdb on the 5' RACE reads, yielding one entry per CDR3 protein. The table lists a few hundred thousand distinct CDR3 sequences, less than 25% of them singletons. J is TRBJ2-2 and V is TRBV3-1; 8 nucleotides match TRBD2. This sequence was found in an adult woman who had mild COVID-19 (a few samples of this study predate the infection). Cell type and time point are not known. The sample consisted of PBMCs or a T cell subset sorted from them (not recorded which). Here the CDR3 reads CASSPPSGRGANTGELFF. CDR3 nucleotide sequence: TGTGCCAGCAGCCCGCCCTCCGGGCGGGGGGCGAACACCGGGGAGCTGTTTTTT.